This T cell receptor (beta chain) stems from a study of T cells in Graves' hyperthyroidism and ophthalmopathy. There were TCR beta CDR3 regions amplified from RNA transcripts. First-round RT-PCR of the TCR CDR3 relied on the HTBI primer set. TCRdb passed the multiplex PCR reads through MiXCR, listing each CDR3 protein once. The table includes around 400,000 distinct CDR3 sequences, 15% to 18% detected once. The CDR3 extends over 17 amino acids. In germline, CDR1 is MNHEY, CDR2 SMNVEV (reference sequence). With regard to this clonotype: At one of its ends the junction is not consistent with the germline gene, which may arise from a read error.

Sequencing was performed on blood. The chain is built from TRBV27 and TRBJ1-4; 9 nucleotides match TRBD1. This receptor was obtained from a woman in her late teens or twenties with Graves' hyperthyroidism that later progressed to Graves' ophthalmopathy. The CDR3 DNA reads TGTGCCAGCAGTTTGTCGGGACAGGGTCCAACTAATGAAAAACTGTCTTTT. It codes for CASSLSGQGPTNEKLSF.